This T cell receptor beta chain comes out of a study of PD-1 blockade in classical Hodgkin lymphoma. Germline V gene data show CDR1 as SGHKS and CDR2 as YYEKEE (reference sequence). Losses at the gene ends were 0 bases for V and 2 bases for J; bases not matched to a gene: 7. The CDR3 has 16 amino acids. Time point here: cycle 4 day 1 (C4D1), after more than five weeks of nivolumab. Each of the patients experienced relapse following autologous stem cell transplantation, and their brentuximab vedotin exposure differed. Patients showed best responses of complete response, partial response or progressive disease. Profiled with immunoSEQ multiplex PCR; TCRdb holds only in-frame clones, not every one. This sample has some 34,000 clones, with 70% to 80% found just once.

The chain is built from TRBV5-5 and TRBJ2-5, with 7 bases fitting TRBD1. This TCR came from a human donor with classical Hodgkin lymphoma. Sequencing was performed on peripheral blood mononuclear cells (PBMCs), taken before the fourth cycle of nivolumab. CDR3 loop: CASSLDTGVGQETQYF. The CDR3, as DNA: TGTGCCAGCAGCTTGGATACAGGGGTGGGGCAAGAGACCCAGTACTTC.